This passage covers 17 T cell receptor beta chains from one sample sequenced in a study of response to subunit inactivated influenza vaccine. TCRdb passed the RT-PCR reads through MiXCR, listing each CDR3 protein once. The table shows about 300,000 distinct CDR3 sequences, with 21% occurring only once. Material: PBMCs from blood, obtained less than 22 months after vaccination. These receptors all stem from a man aged 50-75 years who received an inactivated influenza vaccine.

The V gene is TRBV29-1, the J gene TRBJ2-7; TRBD2 matches 11 bases. Losses at the gene ends were 1 base for V and 4 bases for J; bases not matched to a gene: 12. The CDR3 extends over 17 amino acids. Germline V gene data show CDR1 as SQVTM and CDR2 as ANQGSEA. This CDR3 reads CSVEVPPLAGVRYEQYF. DNA of the CDR3: TGCAGCGTTGAAGTCCCCCCACTAGCGGGAGTAAGGTACGAGCAGTACTTC.

J is TRBJ2-7 and V is TRBV4-3, with no clear D. CDR1 and CDR2 from the germline V gene are LGHNA and YSLEER. Trimming took 0 bases from V and 1 from J, leaving 10 bases between them. The CDR3 covers 15 residues. The CDR3: CASSQETGGSYEQYF. Here the CDR3 DNA reads TGCGCCAGCAGCCAAGAGACGGGCGGTTCCTACGAGCAGTACTTC.

The rearrangement uses TRBV3-1 and TRBJ1-5; weak D call: TRBD1 (5 bases). Germline CDR1 LGHDT, CDR2 YNNKEL (reference sequence). This CDR3 is built from 15 residues. With 3 bases removed from V and 2 bases from J, the gap between germline ends came to 11 bases. The CDR3 bases are TGTGCCAGCAGCCAGGGGCGGACTCGCAATCAGCCCCAGCATTTT. Translating gives CASSQGRTRNQPQHF.

This clonotype showed up many times. The genes are TRBV6-2 or TRBV6-3 and TRBJ2-1; the D is unclear. CDR3 length equals 11 residues. The germline gives CDR1 MNHEY, CDR2 SVGEGT. V lost 4 bases to trimming and J lost 7 bases, with 5 bases between them. CDR3 residues: CASSLLNEQFF. In nucleotides, the CDR3 is TGTGCCAGCAGTTTACTAAATGAGCAGTTCTTC.

J is TRBJ2-7 and V is TRBV10-3, with 9 bases aligning to TRBD1. Losses at the gene ends were 6 bases for V and 1 base for J; bases not matched to a gene: 4. Germline CDR1 and CDR2: ENHRY and SYGVKD. The CDR3 is made up of 14 amino acids. Here the CDR3 DNA reads TGTGCCATCAGATCCGGGACAGGGTCCTACGAGCAGTACTTC. Translating it yields CAIRSGTGSYEQYF.

V is TRBV10-3 and J is TRBJ2-3, with D unclear. This CDR3 spans 13 amino acids. Germline values: CDR1 ENHRY, CDR2 SYGVKD. Trimming took 8 bases from V and 2 from J, leaving 11 bases between them. CDR3 in DNA: TGTGCCATCCTTCGCTCGACCACAGATACGCAGTATTTT. Translating it yields CAILRSTTDTQYF.

A few counts support this clonotype. This chain joins TRBV10-3 and TRBJ1-5, with TRBD1 identical over 7 bases. V trimming: 3 bases; J trimming: 7 bases; junction bases outside the gene matches: 12. CDR3 length: 16 residues. Germline CDR1 is ENHRY and CDR2 is SYGVKD. The CDR3 is CAISESLAGGRQPQHF. CDR3 DNA sequence: TGTGCCATCAGTGAATCGCTGGCAGGGGGTAGGCAGCCCCAGCATTTT.

The chain joins TRBV29-1 to TRBJ2-5, with TRBD1 matching over 7 bases. The CDR3 runs 15 residues. The V gene's germline CDR1 is SQVTM and CDR2 ANQGSEA. Trimming cost V 2 bases and J 5 bases; bases outside gene matches: 11. CDR3: CSVESPRQGRETQYF. The CDR3 region has the DNA TGCAGCGTTGAATCTCCCCGACAGGGTAGGGAGACCCAGTACTTC.

J is TRBJ2-1 and V is TRBV9; 12 positions match TRBD2. The trim removed 0 bases at V and 1 base at J, leaving 5 bases unmatched. Germline values: CDR1 SGDLS, CDR2 YYNGEE. The CDR3 runs 18 residues. The CDR3 loop is CASSVGLAGGPSYNEQFF. The CDR3 DNA reads as TGTGCCAGCAGCGTAGGTCTAGCGGGAGGGCCGTCCTACAATGAGCAGTTCTTC.

The chain joins TRBV21-1 to TRBJ2-7; TRBD1, the table's D call, was not compared with the DNA. TRBV21-1 is recorded as a pseudogene. The CDR3 loop spans 16 amino acids. The CDR3 spells CASSKDPPRGSREQYF. The CDR3, as DNA: TGTGCCAGCAGCAAAGATCCCCCCCGGGGATCGCGGGAGCAGTACTTC.

This clonotype showed up just a few times. The V gene is TRBV3-1, the J gene TRBJ2-1; TRBD1 matches 9 bases. The germline CDR1 and CDR2 sequences are LGHDT and YNNKEL (reference sequence). The J segment lost 8 bases and the V segment lost 5 bases, leaving 7 bases of the junction unmatched. This CDR3 contains 14 residues. CDR3 DNA sequence: TGTGCCAGCAGCTCTCGGACAGGGGTCGATGAGCAGTTCTTC. This translates into CASSSRTGVDEQFF.

This clonotype was counted a few times. The rearrangement uses TRBV10-3 and TRBJ1-5; the D is unclear. CDR3 length: 14 residues. Trimming took off 4 bases at V and 7 bases at J, with 14 bases between the two ends. From germline, CDR1 is ENHRY and CDR2 SYGVKD. The CDR3 DNA is TGTGCCATCAGTGCGGGAGGACCCCGGCAGCCCCAGCATTTT. Translated, it gives CAISAGGPRQPQHF.

This sequence joins TRBV10-3 and TRBJ1-4; 8 bases fit TRBD1. Germline-derived CDR1 and CDR2 are ENHRY and SYGVKD. This CDR3 region has 15 residues. V shed 4 bases, J shed 7 bases, and the junction held 8 bases outside the gene matches. The CDR3 reads CAISGDTGGGEKLFF. Written as DNA, the CDR3 is TGTGCCATCAGTGGAGACACAGGGGGAGGTGAAAAACTGTTTTTT.

This clonotype occurred a few times. The rearrangement uses TRBV3-1 and TRBJ2-1; no clear D. CDR1 LGHDT and CDR2 YNNKEL come from the germline V gene (reference sequence). Trimming left V 0 bases short and J 3 bases short, with 6 bases between. This CDR3 has 14 residues. The chain's CDR3 is CASSQDSSYNEQFF. CDR3 DNA: TGTGCCAGCAGCCAAGATTCAAGCTACAATGAGCAGTTCTTC.

The rearrangement links TRBV3-1 to TRBJ2-1, with TRBD2 identical over 13 bases. V trimming: 0 bases; J trimming: 6 bases; junction bases outside the gene matches: 5. This CDR3 spans 17 amino acids. CDR1 LGHDT and CDR2 YNNKEL come from the germline V gene (reference sequence). The CDR3 is CASSQDRWTSGSNEQFF. The CDR3 DNA is TGTGCCAGCAGCCAAGACCGGTGGACTAGCGGGAGCAATGAGCAGTTCTTC.

Concerning this clonotype itself: At one of its ends the junction is not consistent with the germline gene, which may arise from a read error. CDR3 nucleotides: TGTGCCAGCAGTTTATTTCGGGCTTCCTACAATGAGCTGTTCTTC. Protein: CASSLFRASYNELFF. The chain links TRBV28 to TRBJ2-1, with unresolved D. The germline CDR1 and CDR2 sequences are MDHEN and SYDVKM. The CDR3 is 15 residues long.

J is TRBJ2-5 and V is TRBV5-6; D unresolved. Germline CDR1 is SGHDT and CDR2 is YYEEEE. The CDR3 covers 13 residues. Trimming removed 1 base from V and 5 bases from J, with 9 bases in between. The CDR3 DNA reads TGTGCCAGCAGCTTGAAACAGAGGGAGACCCAGTACTTC. It specifies CASSLKQRETQYF.